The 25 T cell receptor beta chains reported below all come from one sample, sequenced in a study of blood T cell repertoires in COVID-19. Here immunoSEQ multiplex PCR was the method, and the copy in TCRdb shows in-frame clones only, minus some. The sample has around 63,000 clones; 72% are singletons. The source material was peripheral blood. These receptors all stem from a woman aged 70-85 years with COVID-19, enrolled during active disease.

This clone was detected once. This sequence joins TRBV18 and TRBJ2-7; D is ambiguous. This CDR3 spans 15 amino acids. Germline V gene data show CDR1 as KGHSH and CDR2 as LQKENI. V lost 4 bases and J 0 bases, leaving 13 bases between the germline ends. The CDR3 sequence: CASSQQAGASYEQYF. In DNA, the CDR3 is TGTGCCAGCTCACAGCAGGCAGGCGCCTCCTACGAGCAGTACTTC. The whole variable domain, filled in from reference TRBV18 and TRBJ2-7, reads NAGVMQNPRHLVRRRGQEARLRCSPMKGHSHVYWYRQLPEEGLKFMVYLQKENIIDESGMPKERFSAEFPKEGPSILRIQQVVRGDSAAYFCASSQQAGASYEQYFGPGTRLTVT.

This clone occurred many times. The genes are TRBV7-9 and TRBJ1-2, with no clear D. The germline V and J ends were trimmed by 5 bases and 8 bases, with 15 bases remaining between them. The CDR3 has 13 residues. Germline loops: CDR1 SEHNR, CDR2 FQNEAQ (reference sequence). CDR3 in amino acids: CASSTRLEAGYTF. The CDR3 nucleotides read TGTGCCAGCAGCACCCGGTTGGAGGCCGGCTACACCTTC. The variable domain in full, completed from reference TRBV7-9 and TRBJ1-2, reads DTGVSQNPRHKITKRGQNVTFRCDPISEHNRLYWYRQTLGQGPEFLTYFQNEAQLEKSRLLSDRFSAERPKGSFSTLEIQRTEQGDSAMYLCASSTRLEAGYTFGSGTRLTVV.

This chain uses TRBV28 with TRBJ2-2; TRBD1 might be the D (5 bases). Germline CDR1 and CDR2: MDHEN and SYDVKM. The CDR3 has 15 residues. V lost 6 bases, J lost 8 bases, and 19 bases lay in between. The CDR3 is CASSTNRFPTGELFF. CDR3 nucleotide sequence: TGTGCCAGCAGCACGAACAGGTTCCCCACGGGGGAGCTGTTTTTT.

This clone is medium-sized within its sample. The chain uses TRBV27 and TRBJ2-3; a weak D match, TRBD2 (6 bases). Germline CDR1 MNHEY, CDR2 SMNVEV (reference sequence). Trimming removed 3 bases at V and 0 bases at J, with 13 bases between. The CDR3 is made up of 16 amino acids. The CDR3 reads CASSFLASASTDTQYF. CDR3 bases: TGTGCCAGCAGTTTTTTGGCTAGCGCGAGCACAGATACGCAGTATTTT.

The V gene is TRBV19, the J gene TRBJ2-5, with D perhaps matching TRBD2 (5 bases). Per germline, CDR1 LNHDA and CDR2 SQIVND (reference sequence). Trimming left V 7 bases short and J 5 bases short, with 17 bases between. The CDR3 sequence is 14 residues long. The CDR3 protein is CASMSSAQRETQYF. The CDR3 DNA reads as TGTGCCAGTATGAGTAGCGCTCAGAGGGAGACCCAGTACTTC. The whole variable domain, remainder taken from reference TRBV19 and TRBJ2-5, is DGGITQSPKYLFRKEGQNVTLSCEQNLNHDAMYWYRQDPGQGLRLIYYSQIVNDFQKGDIAEGYSVSREKKESFPLTVTSAQKNPTAFYLCASMSSAQRETQYFGPGTRLLVL.

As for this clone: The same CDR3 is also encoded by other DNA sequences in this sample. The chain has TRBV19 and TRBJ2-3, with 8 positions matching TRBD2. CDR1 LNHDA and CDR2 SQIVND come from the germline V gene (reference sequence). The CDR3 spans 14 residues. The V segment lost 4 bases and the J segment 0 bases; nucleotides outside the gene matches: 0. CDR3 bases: TGTGCCAGTAGTACTAGCGGGAGCACAGATACGCAGTATTTT. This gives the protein CASSTSGSTDTQYF. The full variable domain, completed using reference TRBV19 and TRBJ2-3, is DGGITQSPKYLFRKEGQNVTLSCEQNLNHDAMYWYRQDPGQGLRLIYYSQIVNDFQKGDIAEGYSVSREKKESFPLTVTSAQKNPTAFYLCASSTSGSTDTQYFGPGTRLTVL.

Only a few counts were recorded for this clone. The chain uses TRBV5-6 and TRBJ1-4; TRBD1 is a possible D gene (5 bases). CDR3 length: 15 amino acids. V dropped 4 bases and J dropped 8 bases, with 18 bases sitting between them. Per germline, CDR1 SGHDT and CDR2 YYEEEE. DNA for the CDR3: TGTGCCAGCAGCGTCAGGGCCGGGTTTGAGGAAAAACTGTTTTTT. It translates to CASSVRAGFEEKLFF.

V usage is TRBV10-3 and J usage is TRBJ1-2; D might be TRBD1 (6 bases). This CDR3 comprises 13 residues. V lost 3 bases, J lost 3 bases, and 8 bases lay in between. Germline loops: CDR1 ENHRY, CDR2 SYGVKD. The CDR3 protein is CAISDSGDYGYTF. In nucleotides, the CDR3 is TGTGCCATCAGTGATTCAGGGGACTATGGCTACACCTTC.

CDR3 coding DNA: TGCAGCGTCCCCGGCGGACAGGGTAGCTCCTACAATGAGCAGTTCTTC. This codes for CSVPGGQGSSYNEQFF. This rearrangement joins TRBV29-1 to TRBJ2-1; the match to TRBD1 covers 8 bases. There are 16 residues in the CDR3. Per germline, CDR1 SQVTM and CDR2 ANQGSEA. Germline trimming cut 6 bases from V and 0 bases from J; bases unmatched to any gene: 10.

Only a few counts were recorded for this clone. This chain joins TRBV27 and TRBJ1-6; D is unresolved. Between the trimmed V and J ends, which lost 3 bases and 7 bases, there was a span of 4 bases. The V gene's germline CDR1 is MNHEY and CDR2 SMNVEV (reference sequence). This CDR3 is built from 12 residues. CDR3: CASSFSNSPLHF. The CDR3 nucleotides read TGTGCCAGCAGTTTCTCCAATTCACCCCTCCACTTT.

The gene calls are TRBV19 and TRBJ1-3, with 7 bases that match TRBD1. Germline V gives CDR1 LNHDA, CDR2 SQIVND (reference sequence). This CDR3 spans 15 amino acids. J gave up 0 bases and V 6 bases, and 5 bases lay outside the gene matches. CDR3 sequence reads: CASSQGTVSGNTIYF. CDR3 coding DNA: TGTGCCAGTAGCCAAGGGACAGTCTCTGGAAACACCATATATTTT.

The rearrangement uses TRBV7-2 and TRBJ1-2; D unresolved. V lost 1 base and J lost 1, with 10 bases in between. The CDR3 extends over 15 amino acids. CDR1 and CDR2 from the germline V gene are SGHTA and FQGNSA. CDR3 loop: CASSLDGMVNYGYTF. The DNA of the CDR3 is TGTGCCAGCAGCTTAGACGGGATGGTTAACTATGGCTACACCTTC.

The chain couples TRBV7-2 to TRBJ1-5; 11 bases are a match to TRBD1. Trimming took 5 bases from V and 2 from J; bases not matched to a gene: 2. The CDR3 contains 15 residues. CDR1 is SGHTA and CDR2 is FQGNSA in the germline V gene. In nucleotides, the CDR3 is TGTGCCAGCAGCAGGGGACAGGGGGGCAATCAGCCCCAGCATTTT. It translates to CASSRGQGGNQPQHF. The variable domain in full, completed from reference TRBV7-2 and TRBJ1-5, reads GAGVSQSPSNKVTEKGKDVELRCDPISGHTALYWYRQSLGQGLEFLIYFQGNSAPDKSGLPSDRFSAERTGGSVSTLTIQRTQQEDSAVYLCASSRGQGGNQPQHFGDGTRLSIL.

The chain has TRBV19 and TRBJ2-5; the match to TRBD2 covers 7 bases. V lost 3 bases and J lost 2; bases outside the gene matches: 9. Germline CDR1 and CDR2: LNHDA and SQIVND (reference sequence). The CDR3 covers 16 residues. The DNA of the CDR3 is TGTGCCAGTAGTATTCTTCCTAGCGGTACACAAGAGACCCAGTACTTC. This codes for CASSILPSGTQETQYF.

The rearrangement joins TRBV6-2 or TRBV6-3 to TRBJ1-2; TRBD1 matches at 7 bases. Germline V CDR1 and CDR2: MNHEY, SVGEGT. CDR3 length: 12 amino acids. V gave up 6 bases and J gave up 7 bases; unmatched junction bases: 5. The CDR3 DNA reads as TGTGCCAGCAGCCCGACAGGGATTGGCTACACCTTC. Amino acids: CASSPTGIGYTF.

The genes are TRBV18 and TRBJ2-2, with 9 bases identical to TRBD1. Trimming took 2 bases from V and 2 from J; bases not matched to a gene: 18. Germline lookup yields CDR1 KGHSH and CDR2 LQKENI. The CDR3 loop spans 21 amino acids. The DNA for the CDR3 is TGTGCCAGCTCACCAAGGATACAGGGGGCATGGCGGGAGCTAAACACCGGGGAGCTGTTTTTT. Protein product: CASSPRIQGAWRELNTGELFF. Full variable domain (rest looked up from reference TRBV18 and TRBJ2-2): NAGVMQNPRHLVRRRGQEARLRCSPMKGHSHVYWYRQLPEEGLKFMVYLQKENIIDESGMPKERFSAEFPKEGPSILRIQQVVRGDSAAYFCASSPRIQGAWRELNTGELFFGEGSRLTVL.

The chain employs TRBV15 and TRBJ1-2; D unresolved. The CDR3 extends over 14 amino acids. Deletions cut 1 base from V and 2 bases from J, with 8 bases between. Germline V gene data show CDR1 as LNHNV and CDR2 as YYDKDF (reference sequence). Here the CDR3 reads CATSRGTGNYGYTF. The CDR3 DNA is TGTGCCACCAGCAGAGGGACGGGAAACTATGGCTACACCTTC.

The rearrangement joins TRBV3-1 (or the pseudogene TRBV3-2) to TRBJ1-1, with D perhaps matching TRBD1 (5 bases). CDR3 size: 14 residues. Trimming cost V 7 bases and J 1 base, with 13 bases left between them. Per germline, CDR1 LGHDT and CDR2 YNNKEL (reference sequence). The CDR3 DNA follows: TGTGCCAGCACCCCGTGGGGCCCGAACACTGAAGCTTTCTTT. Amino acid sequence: CASTPWGPNTEAFF.

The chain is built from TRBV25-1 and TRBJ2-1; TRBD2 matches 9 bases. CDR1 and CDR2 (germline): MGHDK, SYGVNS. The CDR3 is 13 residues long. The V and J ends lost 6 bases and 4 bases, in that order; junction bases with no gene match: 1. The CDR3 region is CASRRGGYNEQFF. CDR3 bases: TGTGCCAGCAGGCGGGGGGGATACAATGAGCAGTTCTTC.

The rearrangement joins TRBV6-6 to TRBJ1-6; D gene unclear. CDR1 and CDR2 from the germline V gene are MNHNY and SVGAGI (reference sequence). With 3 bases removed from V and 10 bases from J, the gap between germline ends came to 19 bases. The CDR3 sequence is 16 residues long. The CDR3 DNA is TGTGCCAGCAGTTATCGTCCGGGGTCGGTGAGATCACCCCTCCACTTT. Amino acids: CASSYRPGSVRSPLHF.

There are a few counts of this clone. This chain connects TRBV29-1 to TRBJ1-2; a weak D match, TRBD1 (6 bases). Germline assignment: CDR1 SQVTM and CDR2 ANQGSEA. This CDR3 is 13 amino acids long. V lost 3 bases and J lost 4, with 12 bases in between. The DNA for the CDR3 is TGCAGCGTTGATAAGAGGGGGAGCTATGGCTACACCTTC. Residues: CSVDKRGSYGYTF.

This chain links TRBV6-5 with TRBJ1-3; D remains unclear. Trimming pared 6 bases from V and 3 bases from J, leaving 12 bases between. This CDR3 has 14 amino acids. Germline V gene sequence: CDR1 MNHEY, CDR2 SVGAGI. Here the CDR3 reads CASSQTRGGNTIYF. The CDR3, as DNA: TGTGCCAGCAGCCAGACCCGGGGTGGAAACACCATATATTTT.

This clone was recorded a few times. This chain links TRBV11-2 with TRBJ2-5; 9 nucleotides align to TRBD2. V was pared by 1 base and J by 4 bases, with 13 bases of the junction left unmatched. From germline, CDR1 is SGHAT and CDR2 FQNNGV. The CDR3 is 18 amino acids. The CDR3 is CASSLAAGLAGGRETQYF. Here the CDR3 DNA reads TGTGCCAGCAGCTTAGCCGCTGGGTTGGCGGGAGGGCGAGAGACCCAGTACTTC.

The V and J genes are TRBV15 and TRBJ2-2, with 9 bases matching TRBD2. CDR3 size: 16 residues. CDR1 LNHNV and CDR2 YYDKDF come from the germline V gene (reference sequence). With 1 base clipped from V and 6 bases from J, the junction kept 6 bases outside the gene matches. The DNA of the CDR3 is TGTGCCACCAGCAGAGGTCGGACTAGCGAACCCGGGGAGCTGTTTTTT. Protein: CATSRGRTSEPGELFF.

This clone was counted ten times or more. The chain's CDR3 is CASSQAQGGQPQHF. CDR3 in DNA: TGTGCCAGCAGCCAAGCACAGGGCGGTCAGCCCCAGCATTTT. The J gene is TRBJ1-5, the V gene TRBV4-2, with D possibly TRBD1 on 6 matching bases. Germline V lookup: CDR1 LGHNA, CDR2 YNFKEQ. The germline V and J ends were trimmed by 1 base and 6 bases, with 10 bases remaining between them. This CDR3 has 14 residues.